This entry is about one TCR beta chain. The target antigen is unknown. Profiled with immunoSEQ multiplex PCR; TCRdb holds only in-frame clones, not every one. The sample records 5,500 to 7,000 clones, roughly 70% being singletons. This CDR3 has 18 amino acids. Germline CDR1 is SGHVS and CDR2 is FQNEAQ. Unmatched junction bases numbered 12, after V lost 0 bases and J lost 6 bases. These data are taken from a study of CD8 T cell repertoires and HIV-1 epitope variants. Across the study: T cells were stimulated with Twenty-five Gag and Nef peptides separately. Epitopes were three Gag families plus Nef HW9 and YT9.

The clonotype originates from a male donor with HIV. The chain combines TRBV7-8 with TRBJ1-5; 9 bases are a match to TRBD1. Input material: cultured CD8+ T cells derived from PBMCs. CDR3 loop: CASSLAGATGGMGQPQHF. DNA of the CDR3: TGTGCCAGCAGCTTAGCCGGGGCCACAGGGGGCATGGGTCAGCCCCAGCATTTT.